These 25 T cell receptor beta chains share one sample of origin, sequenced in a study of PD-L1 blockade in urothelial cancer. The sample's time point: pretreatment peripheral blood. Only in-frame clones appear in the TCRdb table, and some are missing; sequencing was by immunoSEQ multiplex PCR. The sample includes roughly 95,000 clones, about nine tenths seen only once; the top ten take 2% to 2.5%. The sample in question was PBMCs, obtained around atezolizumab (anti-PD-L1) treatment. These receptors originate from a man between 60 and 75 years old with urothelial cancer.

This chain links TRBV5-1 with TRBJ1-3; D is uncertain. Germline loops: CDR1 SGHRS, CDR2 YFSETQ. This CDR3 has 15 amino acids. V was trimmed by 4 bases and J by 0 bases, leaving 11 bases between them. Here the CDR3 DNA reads TGCGCCAGCAGCCCGGACTTCTCCTCTGGAAACACCATATATTTT. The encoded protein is CASSPDFSSGNTIYF.

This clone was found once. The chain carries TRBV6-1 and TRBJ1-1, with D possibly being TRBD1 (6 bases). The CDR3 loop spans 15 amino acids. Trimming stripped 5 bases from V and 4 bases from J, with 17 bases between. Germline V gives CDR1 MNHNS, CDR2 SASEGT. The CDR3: CASSPRQARGTEAFF. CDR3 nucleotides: TGTGCCAGCAGTCCCCGACAGGCAAGGGGCACTGAAGCTTTCTTT.

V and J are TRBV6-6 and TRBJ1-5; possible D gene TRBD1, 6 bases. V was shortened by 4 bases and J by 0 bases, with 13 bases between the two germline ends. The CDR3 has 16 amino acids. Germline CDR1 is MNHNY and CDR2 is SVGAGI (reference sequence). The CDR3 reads CASSSSGGFSNQPQHF. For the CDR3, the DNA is TGTGCCAGCAGTTCTAGTGGGGGCTTTAGCAATCAGCCCCAGCATTTT.

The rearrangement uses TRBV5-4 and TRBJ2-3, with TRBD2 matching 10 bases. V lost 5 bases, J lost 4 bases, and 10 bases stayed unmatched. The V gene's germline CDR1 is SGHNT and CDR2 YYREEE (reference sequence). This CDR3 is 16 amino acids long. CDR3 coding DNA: TGTGCCAGCAGTCCGGGACTAGCGAGAGGCCCAGATACGCAGTATTTT. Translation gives CASSPGLARGPDTQYF. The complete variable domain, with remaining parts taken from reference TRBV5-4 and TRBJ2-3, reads ETGVTQSPTHLIKTRGQQVTLRCSSQSGHNTVSWYQQALGQGPQFIFQYYREEENGRGNFPPRFSGLQFPNYSSELNVNALELDDSALYLCASSPGLARGPDTQYFGPGTRLTVL.

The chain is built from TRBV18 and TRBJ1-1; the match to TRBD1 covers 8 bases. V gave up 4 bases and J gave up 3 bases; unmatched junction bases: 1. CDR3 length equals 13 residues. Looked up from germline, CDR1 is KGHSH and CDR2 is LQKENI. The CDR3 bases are TGTGCCAGCTCACTGACAGGGGACACTGAAGCTTTCTTT. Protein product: CASSLTGDTEAFF.

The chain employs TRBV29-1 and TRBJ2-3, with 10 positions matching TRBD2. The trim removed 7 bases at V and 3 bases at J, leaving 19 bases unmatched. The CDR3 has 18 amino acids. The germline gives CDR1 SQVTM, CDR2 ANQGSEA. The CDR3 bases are TGCAGCGGAAGACTAGCGGGCGCGGGATGGGGCGGGACAGATACGCAGTATTTT. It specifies CSGRLAGAGWGGTDTQYF.

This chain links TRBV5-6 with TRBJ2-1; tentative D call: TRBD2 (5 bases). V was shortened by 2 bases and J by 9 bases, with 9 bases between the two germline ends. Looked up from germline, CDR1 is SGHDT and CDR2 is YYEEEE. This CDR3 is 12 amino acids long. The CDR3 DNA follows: TGTGCCAGCAGCTTTATGGGAGTTGAGCAGTTCTTC. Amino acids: CASSFMGVEQFF.

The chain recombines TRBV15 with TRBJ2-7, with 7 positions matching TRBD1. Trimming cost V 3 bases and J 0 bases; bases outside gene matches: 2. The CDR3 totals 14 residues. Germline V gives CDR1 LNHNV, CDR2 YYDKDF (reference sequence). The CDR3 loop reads CATSRGQPSYEQYF. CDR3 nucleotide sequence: TGTGCCACCAGCAGGGGACAGCCCTCCTACGAGCAGTACTTC. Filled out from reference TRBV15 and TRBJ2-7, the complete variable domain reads DAMVIQNPRYQVTQFGKPVTLSCSQTLNHNVMYWYQQKSSQAPKLLFHYYDKDFNNEADTPDNFQSRRPNTSFCFLDIRSPGLGDTAMYLCATSRGQPSYEQYFGPGTRLTVT.

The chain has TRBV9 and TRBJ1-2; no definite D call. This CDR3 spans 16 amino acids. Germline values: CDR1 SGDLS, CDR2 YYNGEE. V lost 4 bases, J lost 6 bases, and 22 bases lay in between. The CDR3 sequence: CASSPRGLGQEDGYTF. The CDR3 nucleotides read TGTGCCAGCAGCCCCCGGGGTTTGGGTCAGGAGGATGGCTACACCTTC.

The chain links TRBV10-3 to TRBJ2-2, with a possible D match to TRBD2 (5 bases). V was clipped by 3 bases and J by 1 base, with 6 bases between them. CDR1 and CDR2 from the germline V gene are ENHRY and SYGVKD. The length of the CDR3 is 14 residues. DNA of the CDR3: TGTGCCATCAGTGACGGGGAGAACACCGGGGAGCTGTTTTTT. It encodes CAISDGENTGELFF.

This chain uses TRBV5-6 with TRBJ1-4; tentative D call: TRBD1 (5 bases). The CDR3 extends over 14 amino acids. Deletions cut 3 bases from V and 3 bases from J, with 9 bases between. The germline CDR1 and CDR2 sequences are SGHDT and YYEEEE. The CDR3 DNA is TGTGCCAGCAGCTCACAGGCACCTAATGAAAAACTGTTTTTT. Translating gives CASSSQAPNEKLFF.

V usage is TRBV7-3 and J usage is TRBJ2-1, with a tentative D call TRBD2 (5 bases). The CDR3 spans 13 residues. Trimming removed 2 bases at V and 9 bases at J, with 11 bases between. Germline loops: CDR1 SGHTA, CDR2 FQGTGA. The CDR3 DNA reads TGTGCCAGCAGCTTACTTCTAGCCGGTGAGCAGTTCTTC. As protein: CASSLLLAGEQFF.

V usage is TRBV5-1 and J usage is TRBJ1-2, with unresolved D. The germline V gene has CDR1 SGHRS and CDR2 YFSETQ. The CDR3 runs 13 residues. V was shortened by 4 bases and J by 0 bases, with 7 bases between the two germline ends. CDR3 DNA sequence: TGCGCCAGCAGCCGCCAGGCTAACTATGGCTACACCTTC. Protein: CASSRQANYGYTF.

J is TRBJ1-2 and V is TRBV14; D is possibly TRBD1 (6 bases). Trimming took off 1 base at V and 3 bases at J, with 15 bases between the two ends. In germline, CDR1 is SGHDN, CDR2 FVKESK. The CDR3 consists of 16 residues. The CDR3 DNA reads TGTGCCAGCAGCCAAGCCTGGAACAGGGTTGACTATGGCTACACCTTC. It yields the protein CASSQAWNRVDYGYTF.

As DNA, the CDR3 is TGCGCCAGCAGCTTGGCAGGGGAAAAGGGAGGGCATGGCTACACCTTC. It encodes CASSLAGEKGGHGYTF. This chain links TRBV5-1 with TRBJ1-2; D might be TRBD1 (6 bases). The CDR3 has 16 amino acids. V gave up 0 bases and J gave up 6 bases, with 18 bases separating them. In germline, CDR1 is SGHRS, CDR2 YFSETQ.

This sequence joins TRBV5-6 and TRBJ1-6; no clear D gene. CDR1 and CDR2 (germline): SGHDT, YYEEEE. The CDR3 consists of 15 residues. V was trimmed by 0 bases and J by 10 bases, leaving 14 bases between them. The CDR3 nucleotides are TGTGCCAGCAGCTTGGAAGATCGGGGAGGGTCACCCCTCCACTTT. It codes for CASSLEDRGGSPLHF.

This chain's CDR3 is CASSLTGATQYF. CDR3 bases: TGTGCCAGCAGTCTCACCGGAGCTACGCAGTATTTT. The chain is built from TRBV27 and TRBJ2-3; D is undetermined. The germline V gene encodes CDR1 MNHEY and CDR2 SMNVEV (reference sequence). Trimming left V 5 bases short and J 8 bases short, with 11 bases between. The CDR3 has 12 amino acids.

CDR3 residues: CASSVEAGNTEAFF. CDR3 nucleotides: TGTGCCAGCAGCGTAGAGGCAGGGAACACTGAAGCTTTCTTT. The chain is built from TRBV9 and TRBJ1-1; D is unresolved. V gave up 0 bases and J gave up 1 base, with 7 bases separating them. Germline lookup yields CDR1 SGDLS and CDR2 YYNGEE. The CDR3 length is 14 residues.

CDR3 amino acids: CASNPGGTEAFF. The CDR3 DNA reads TGTGCCAGCAACCCAGGGGGCACTGAAGCTTTCTTT. V is TRBV28 and J is TRBJ1-1; 7 nucleotides agree with TRBD1. Germline CDR1 is MDHEN and CDR2 is SYDVKM. V was clipped by 7 bases and J by 4 bases; unmatched bases: 3. CDR3 length: 12 amino acids.

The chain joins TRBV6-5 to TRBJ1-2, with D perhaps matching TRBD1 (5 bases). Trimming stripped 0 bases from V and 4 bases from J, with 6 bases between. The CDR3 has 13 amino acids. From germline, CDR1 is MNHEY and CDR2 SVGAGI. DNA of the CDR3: TGTGCCAGCAGTTACTCCCAGGGCTATGGCTACACCTTC. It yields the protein CASSYSQGYGYTF.

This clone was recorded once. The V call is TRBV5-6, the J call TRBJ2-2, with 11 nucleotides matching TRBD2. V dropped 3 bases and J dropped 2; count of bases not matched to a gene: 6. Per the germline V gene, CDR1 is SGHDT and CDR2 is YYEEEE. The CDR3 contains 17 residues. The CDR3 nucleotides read TGTGCCAGCAGCTGGTCCGGGACTAGCGGCAACACCGGGGAGCTGTTTTTT. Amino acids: CASSWSGTSGNTGELFF.

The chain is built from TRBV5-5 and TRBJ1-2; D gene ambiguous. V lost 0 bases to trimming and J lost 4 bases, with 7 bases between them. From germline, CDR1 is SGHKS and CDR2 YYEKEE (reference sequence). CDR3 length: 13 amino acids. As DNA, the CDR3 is TGTGCCAGCAGCTTGGCAGGAATCTATGGCTACACCTTC. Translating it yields CASSLAGIYGYTF.

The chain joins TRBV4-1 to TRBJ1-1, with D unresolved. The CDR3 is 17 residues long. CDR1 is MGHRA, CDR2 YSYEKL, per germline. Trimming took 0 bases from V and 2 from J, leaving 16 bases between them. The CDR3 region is CASSQELSRGPNTEAFF. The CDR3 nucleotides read TGCGCCAGCAGCCAAGAACTCTCCCGTGGGCCTAACACTGAAGCTTTCTTT.

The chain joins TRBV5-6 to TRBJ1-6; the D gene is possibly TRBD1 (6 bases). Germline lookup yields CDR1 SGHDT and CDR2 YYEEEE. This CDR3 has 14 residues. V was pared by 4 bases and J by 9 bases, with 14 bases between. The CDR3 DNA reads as TGTGCCAGCAGCCCCCGACAGGATGTTTCACCCCTCCACTTT. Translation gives CASSPRQDVSPLHF. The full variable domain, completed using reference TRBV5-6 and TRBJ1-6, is DAGVTQSPTHLIKTRGQQVTLRCSPKSGHDTVSWYQQALGQGPQFIFQYYEEEERQRGNFPDRFSGHQFPNYSSELNVNALLLGDSALYLCASSPRQDVSPLHFGNGTRLTVT.

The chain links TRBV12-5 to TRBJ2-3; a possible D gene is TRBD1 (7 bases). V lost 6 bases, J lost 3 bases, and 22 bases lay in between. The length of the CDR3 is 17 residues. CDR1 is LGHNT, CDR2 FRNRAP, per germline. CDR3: CASGPGDRALLTDTQYF. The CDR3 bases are TGTGCTAGTGGCCCGGGAGACAGGGCCCTACTGACAGATACGCAGTATTTT.